Below, one T cell receptor beta chain is given with its context. Its antigen is still unknown. Per the germline V gene, CDR1 is MNHNS and CDR2 is SASEGT. V was pared by 7 bases and J by 3 bases, with 8 bases of the junction left unmatched. The CDR3 runs 14 residues. The sample comes from a study of T cells in localized non-small cell lung cancer. Findings of the study overall: The study found T cell clonality highest in uninvolved adjacent lung, above tumor. When the top 100 tumor clones were examined, a median approximately 60 of them also appeared in the adjacent lung, which was paired and uninvolved. Tumor samples were not multi-region, leaving intratumor heterogeneity unexcluded.

The assay was immunoSEQ multiplex PCR, and TCRdb's table has in-frame clones only and misses some. The sample holds around 41,000 clones, roughly nine tenths seen once. The clonotype originates from a woman aged 35 to 70 with stage II lung adenocarcinoma. Sequences were derived from PBMCs, sampled before any cancer treatment. This chain joins TRBV6-1 and TRBJ2-7, with 8 bases that match TRBD2. CDR3 loop: CASNGAGVSYEQYF. DNA for the CDR3: TGTGCCAGCAACGGAGCGGGAGTAAGCTACGAGCAGTACTTC.